This TCR beta chain was found in a study of T cell responses to AZD1222 COVID-19 vaccine. Germline loops: CDR1 LGHDT, CDR2 YNNKEL (reference sequence). There are 13 residues in the CDR3. Trimming left V 2 bases short and J 7 bases short, with 6 bases between. This table comes from immunoSEQ multiplex PCR, and its TCRdb copy is limited to in-frame clones, with some not included. The sample shows some 63,000 clones, 80% to 90% of them seen only once. This TCR derives from an adult in good health. The specimen was peripheral blood, collected on day 0 of AZD1222 vaccination. The chain uses TRBV3-1 (or the pseudogene TRBV3-2) and TRBJ1-6; D ambiguous. The CDR3 DNA is TGTGCCAGCAGCCAAAGAGGGAATTCACCCCTCCACTTT. The encoded protein is CASSQRGNSPLHF.